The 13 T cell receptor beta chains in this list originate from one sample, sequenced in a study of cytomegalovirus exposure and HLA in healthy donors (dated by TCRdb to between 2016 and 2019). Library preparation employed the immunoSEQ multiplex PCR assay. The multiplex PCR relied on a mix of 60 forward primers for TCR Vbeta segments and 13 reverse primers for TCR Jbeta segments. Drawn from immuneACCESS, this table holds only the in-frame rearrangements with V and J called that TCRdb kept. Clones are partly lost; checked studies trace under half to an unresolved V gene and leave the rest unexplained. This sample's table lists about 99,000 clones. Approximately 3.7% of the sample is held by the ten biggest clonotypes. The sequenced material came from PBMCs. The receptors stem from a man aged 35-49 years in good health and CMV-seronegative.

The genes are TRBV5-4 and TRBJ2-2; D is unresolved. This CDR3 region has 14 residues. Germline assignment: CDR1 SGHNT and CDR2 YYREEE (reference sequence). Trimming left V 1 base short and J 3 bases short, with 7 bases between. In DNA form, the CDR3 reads TGTGCCAGCAGCTTGACTCAGGACACCGGGGAGCTGTTTTTT. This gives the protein CASSLTQDTGELFF.

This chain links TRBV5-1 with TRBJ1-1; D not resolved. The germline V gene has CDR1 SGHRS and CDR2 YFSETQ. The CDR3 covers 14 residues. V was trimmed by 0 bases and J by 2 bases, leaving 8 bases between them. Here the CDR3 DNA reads TGCGCCAGCAGCTTGGGACACGGAAACACTGAAGCTTTCTTT. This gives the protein CASSLGHGNTEAFF.

DNA for the CDR3: TGTGCCAGCACAACAGGACAGAACACTGAAGCTTTCTTT. Translating gives CASTTGQNTEAFF. This chain uses TRBV6-1 with TRBJ1-1; maybe TRBD1 (5 bases). Germline lookup yields CDR1 MNHNS and CDR2 SASEGT. Trimming took 7 bases from V and 1 from J, leaving 10 bases between them. The CDR3 has 13 amino acids.

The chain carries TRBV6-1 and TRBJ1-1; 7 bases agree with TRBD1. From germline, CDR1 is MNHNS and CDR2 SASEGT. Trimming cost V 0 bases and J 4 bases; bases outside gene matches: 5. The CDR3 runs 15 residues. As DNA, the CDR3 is TGTGCCAGCAGTGAAGCGGCAAACAGGGGCACTGAAGCTTTCTTT. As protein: CASSEAANRGTEAFF.

The DNA of the CDR3 is TGTGCCTGGAGTCATTTTGGGGAGAATAGCAATCAGCCCCAGCATTTT. This codes for CAWSHFGENSNQPQHF. The chain uses TRBV30 and TRBJ1-5; D remains ambiguous. CDR1 GTSNPN and CDR2 SVGIG come from the germline V gene (reference sequence). This CDR3 is 16 amino acids long. V was shortened by 2 bases and J by 0 bases, with 14 bases between the two germline ends.

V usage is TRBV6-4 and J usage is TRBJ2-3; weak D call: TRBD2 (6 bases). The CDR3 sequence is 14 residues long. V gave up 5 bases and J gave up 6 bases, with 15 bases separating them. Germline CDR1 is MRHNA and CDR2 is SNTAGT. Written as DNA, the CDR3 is TGTGCCAGCAGTAGGTCGGGAGCGGAGGATACGCAGTATTTT. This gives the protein CASSRSGAEDTQYF.

The DNA of the CDR3 is TGTGCCAGCAGTTACGGACAGGGGGCGAATTCACCCCTCCACTTT. As protein: CASSYGQGANSPLHF. This chain links TRBV6-5 with TRBJ1-6, with TRBD1 identical over 11 bases. CDR1 and CDR2 from the germline V gene are MNHEY and SVGAGI. V lost 2 bases and J lost 7; bases outside the gene matches: 1. The CDR3 consists of 15 residues.

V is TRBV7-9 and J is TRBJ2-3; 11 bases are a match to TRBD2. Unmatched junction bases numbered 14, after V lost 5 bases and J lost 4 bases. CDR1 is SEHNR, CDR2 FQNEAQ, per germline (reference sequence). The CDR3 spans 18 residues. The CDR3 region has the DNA TGTGCCAGCAGCCCCGGTGTCGCTAGCGGGGGGAGGGCAGATACGCAGTATTTT. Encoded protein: CASSPGVASGGRADTQYF. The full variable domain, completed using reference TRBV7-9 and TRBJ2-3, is DTGVSQNPRHKITKRGQNVTFRCDPISEHNRLYWYRQTLGQGPEFLTYFQNEAQLEKSRLLSDRFSAERPKGSFSTLEIQRTEQGDSAMYLCASSPGVASGGRADTQYFGPGTRLTVL.

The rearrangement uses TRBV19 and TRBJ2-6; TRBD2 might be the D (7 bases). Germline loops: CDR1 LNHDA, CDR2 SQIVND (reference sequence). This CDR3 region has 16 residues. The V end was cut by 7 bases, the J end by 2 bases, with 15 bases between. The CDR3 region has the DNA TGTGCCAGTACCTCGAGGGGGGGCGCTGGGGCCAACGTCCTGACTTTC. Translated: CASTSRGGAGANVLTF.

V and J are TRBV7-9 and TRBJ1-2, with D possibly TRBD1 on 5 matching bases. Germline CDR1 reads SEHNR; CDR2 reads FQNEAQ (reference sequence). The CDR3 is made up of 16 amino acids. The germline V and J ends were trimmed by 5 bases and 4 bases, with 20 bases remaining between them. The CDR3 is CASSPLSRDFGYGYTF. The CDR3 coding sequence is TGTGCCAGCAGCCCTCTGTCCCGGGACTTCGGCTATGGCTACACCTTC.

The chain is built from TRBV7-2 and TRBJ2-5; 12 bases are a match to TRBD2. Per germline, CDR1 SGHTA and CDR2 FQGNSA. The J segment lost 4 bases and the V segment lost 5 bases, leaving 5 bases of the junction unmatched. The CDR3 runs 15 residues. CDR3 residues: CASSGLAGIGETQYF. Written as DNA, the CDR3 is TGTGCCAGCAGCGGACTAGCGGGAATAGGAGAGACCCAGTACTTC.

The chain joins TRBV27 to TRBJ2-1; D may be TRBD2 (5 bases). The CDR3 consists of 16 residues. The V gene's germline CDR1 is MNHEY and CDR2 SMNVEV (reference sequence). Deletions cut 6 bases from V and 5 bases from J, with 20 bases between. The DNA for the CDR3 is TGTGCCAGCAGCCAGGAAGGGATCAGAGGGCACAATGAGCAGTTCTTC. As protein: CASSQEGIRGHNEQFF.

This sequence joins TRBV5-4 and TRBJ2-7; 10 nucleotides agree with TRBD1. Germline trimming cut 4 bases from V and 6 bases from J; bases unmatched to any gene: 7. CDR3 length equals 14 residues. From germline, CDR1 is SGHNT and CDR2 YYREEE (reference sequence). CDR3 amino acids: CASSGQGEYGEQYF. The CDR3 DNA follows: TGTGCCAGCAGCGGACAGGGGGAGTACGGCGAGCAGTACTTC. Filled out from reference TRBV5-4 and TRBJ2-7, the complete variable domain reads ETGVTQSPTHLIKTRGQQVTLRCSSQSGHNTVSWYQQALGQGPQFIFQYYREEENGRGNFPPRFSGLQFPNYSSELNVNALELDDSALYLCASSGQGEYGEQYFGPGTRLTVT.